The entry that follows covers one T cell receptor beta chain sequence. Germline V gene data show CDR1 as MDHEN and CDR2 as SYDVKM. V trimming: 6 bases; J trimming: 6 bases; junction bases outside the gene matches: 7. The CDR3 spans 13 residues. The data were obtained in a study of shared clonotypes between healthy human individuals. TCRdb's copy holds only in-frame clones and misses some; the assay was immunoSEQ multiplex PCR. The sample lists roughly 2,300,000 clones, 85% to 95% occurring once. The receptor's source is a man between 18 and 29 years old in good health. Some clones in this sample may be carry-over from other donors' samples. The chain is built from TRBV28 and TRBJ2-7; 8 bases are a match to TRBD1. The sequenced sample was naive CD4+ T cells from PBMCs. Subset given: CD45RA+ positively selected. In DNA, the CDR3 is TGTGCCAGCAGATCGGGACAGGCGCTCGAGCAGTACTTC. This translates into CASRSGQALEQYF.